Shown below are 5 T cell receptor beta chains from a single sample sequenced in a study of T cell responses to AZD1222 COVID-19 vaccine. Some clones are missing from TCRdb's copy, which holds only in-frame ones; the method was immunoSEQ multiplex PCR. The sample holds about 180,000 clones; over 75% are singletons and the top ten take about 6.9%. The source was peripheral blood, collected on day 0 of AZD1222 vaccination. These receptors came from an adult in good health.

This clone showed up just once. CDR3 residues: CASSLPSDTEAFF. The CDR3 nucleotides are TGTGCCAGCAGCTTGCCAAGCGACACTGAAGCTTTCTTT. The chain recombines TRBV5-6 with TRBJ1-1; D not resolved. The CDR3 consists of 13 residues. Germline V gene lookup returns CDR1 SGHDT and CDR2 YYEEEE. V lost 1 base and J lost 3, with 7 bases in between.

This clone was observed once. V gene TRBV7-3 combines with J gene TRBJ2-3, with unresolved D. The germline V gene encodes CDR1 SGHTA and CDR2 FQGTGA. Trimming shortened V by 2 bases and J by 7 bases, and 7 bases separated the two germline ends. CDR3 length equals 12 residues. The CDR3 region is CASSLPSNTQYF. CDR3 DNA: TGTGCCAGCAGCTTACCCAGCAATACGCAGTATTTT.

This clone came up once. The chain couples TRBV10-2 to TRBJ2-5, with 8 bases identical to TRBD1. V was pared by 6 bases and J by 5 bases, with 5 bases of the junction left unmatched. From germline, CDR1 is WSHSY and CDR2 SAAADI. The CDR3 has 13 amino acids. CDR3: CASRQGVLETQYF. DNA for the CDR3: TGCGCCAGCAGACAGGGGGTTCTCGAGACCCAGTACTTC.

The V and J genes are TRBV23-1 and TRBJ2-3; no definite D call. TRBV23-1 is reported as an ORF; its role is uncertain. V lost 4 bases and J lost 2, with 13 bases in between. This CDR3 comprises 15 residues. The CDR3 nucleotides read TGCGCCAGCAGTCGCTCTGGGTCCTTCACAGATACGCAGTATTTT. This encodes CASSRSGSFTDTQYF.

This clone appeared once. V gene TRBV3-1 (or the pseudogene TRBV3-2) combines with J gene TRBJ2-3, with TRBD2 matching over 8 bases. The germline V gene encodes CDR1 LGHDT and CDR2 YNNKEL (reference sequence). Trimming took 6 bases from V and 1 from J; bases not matched to a gene: 3. CDR3 size: 14 residues. The CDR3 nucleotides are TGTGCCAGCAGACGGGGGGGTGGCACAGATACGCAGTATTTT. Translated: CASRRGGGTDTQYF.